This TCR beta chain was recovered during a study of blood T cell repertoires in COVID-19. Study at large: PBMCs, B-cell-depleted T cells, or T cells provided the cDNA or gDNA that made up the material.

Between the trimmed V and J ends, which lost 3 bases and 8 bases, there was a span of 10 bases. The germline CDR1 and CDR2 sequences are KGHSH and LQKENI. CDR3 length: 13 residues. In the authors' methods: Reference gene primer amplification gave estimated nucleated cell counts. Sequencing was performed with immunoSEQ multiplex PCR; in TCRdb, only in-frame clones are kept and a portion is missing. The V and J calls and clone size come from that table; D and trimming were worked out from the DNA. The sample lists about 300,000 clones, around four fifths seen once, with approximately 1.3% in the top ten.

Specimen: peripheral blood. This chain connects TRBV18 to TRBJ1-4; D is perhaps TRBD1 (5 bases). The sequence derives from a woman aged 45-65 years with acute or convalescent COVID-19. Written as DNA, the CDR3 is TGTGCCAGCTCACCGGGGCCCTCCGAAAAACTGTTTTTT. It encodes CASSPGPSEKLFF. Variable domain in full (rest from reference TRBV18 and TRBJ1-4): NAGVMQNPRHLVRRRGQEARLRCSPMKGHSHVYWYRQLPEEGLKFMVYLQKENIIDESGMPKERFSAEFPKEGPSILRIQQVVRGDSAAYFCASSPGPSEKLFFGSGTQLSVL.